The 6 T cell receptor beta chains given below trace back to one sample, sequenced in a study of T cell responses to AZD1222 COVID-19 vaccine. Sequencing used immunoSEQ multiplex PCR; TCRdb keeps in-frame clones, though not all of them. The sample records around 110,000 clones, approximately 90% being singletons. The material sequenced was peripheral blood, taken 28 days after the second AZD1222 dose. The source of these receptors is an adult who received the AZD1222 COVID-19 vaccine.

The rearrangement joins TRBV2 to TRBJ2-5; D is uncertain. The CDR3 covers 13 residues. Germline V lookup: CDR1 SNHLY, CDR2 FYNNEI. Deletions cut 2 bases from V and 1 base from J, with 5 bases between. This CDR3 is CASSEMSQETQYF. For the CDR3, the DNA is TGTGCCAGCAGTGAAATGTCCCAAGAGACCCAGTACTTC.

V is TRBV9 and J is TRBJ2-7; D is unclear. The CDR3 contains 13 residues. Trimming removed 0 bases at V and 4 bases at J, with 8 bases between. The germline CDR1 and CDR2 sequences are SGDLS and YYNGEE. The CDR3: CASSVGASYEQYF. CDR3 coding DNA: TGTGCCAGCAGCGTAGGGGCTTCTTACGAGCAGTACTTC.

This sequence joins TRBV15 and TRBJ1-1, with D unresolved. This CDR3 region has 14 residues. In germline, CDR1 is LNHNV, CDR2 YYDKDF (reference sequence). Deletions cut 0 bases from V and 3 bases from J, with 8 bases between. The CDR3 here is CATSRDSPDTEAFF. CDR3 sequence (DNA): TGTGCCACCAGCAGAGATTCTCCGGACACTGAAGCTTTCTTT.

The chain uses TRBV6-6 and TRBJ2-7; D uncertain. The CDR3 runs to 16 residues. The V gene's germline CDR1 is MNHNY and CDR2 SVGAGI (reference sequence). V lost 5 bases and J lost 0, with 17 bases in between. The CDR3 spells CASSTLRAGLSYEQYF. In DNA, the CDR3 is TGTGCCAGCAGTACCCTCCGCGCCGGGCTCTCCTACGAGCAGTACTTC.

V is TRBV7-6 and J is TRBJ2-7; D gene ambiguous. The V end was cut by 2 bases, the J end by 3 bases, with 17 bases between. There are 16 residues in the CDR3. Germline V gene sequence: CDR1 SGHVS, CDR2 FNYEAQ. The CDR3 sequence: CASSLQYRGTLYEQYF. In DNA form, the CDR3 reads TGTGCCAGCAGCTTACAGTACCGCGGCACACTCTACGAGCAGTACTTC.

The chain couples TRBV6-6 to TRBJ1-2; D possibly corresponds to TRBD1 (5 bases). The germline V gene encodes CDR1 MNHNY and CDR2 SVGAGI (reference sequence). This CDR3 region has 15 residues. Between the trimmed V and J ends, which lost 6 bases and 2 bases, there was a span of 16 bases. Written as DNA, the CDR3 is TGTGCCAGCAGCCGAGAGGGACTTAAGAACTATGGCTACACCTTC. It yields the protein CASSREGLKNYGYTF.